This T cell receptor beta chain was captured in a study of neurological immune-mediated disorders. TCRdb processed the 5' RACE reads anew with MiXCR; each CDR3 protein has one entry. The sample yields about 62,000 distinct CDR3 sequences, around 5% seen once. Germline-derived CDR1 and CDR2 are DFQATT and SNEGSKA (reference sequence). The CDR3 contains 14 residues. With regard to this clonotype: A read error may account for a junction end that differs from germline.

This receptor was identified in a woman between 50 and 59 years old with multiple sclerosis. The rearrangement joins TRBV20-1 to TRBJ1-5; D may be TRBD1 (5 bases). Sequencing used PBMCs. The CDR3 loop reads CSAPRGSGDQPQNF. CDR3 nucleotides: TGCAGTGCCCCCCGGGGGTCCGGGGATCAGCCCCAGAATTTT.